The source of this T cell receptor beta chain is a study of blood T cells in healthy people across ages. Study results and caveats: The unknown donor CMV status may have confounded expanded clonotype changes.

Germline V gene data show CDR1 as SQVTM and CDR2 as ANQGSEA. The CDR3 length is 13 residues. Unmatched junction bases numbered 3, after V lost 4 bases and J lost 4 bases. A second PCR of about 6 to 12 cycles used a sample-barcoded 5' primer and a J-beta primer mix. The authors tagged each cDNA molecule using a template-switch adaptor with 12 random nucleotides. TCRdb independently ran MiXCR on the 5' RACE reads; one entry per CDR3 protein. This table has about 1.4 million distinct CDR3 sequences, 55% to 75% appearing once. On this clonotype itself: Its antigen is undetermined.

This receptor was identified in a man younger than 30 in good health. This rearrangement joins TRBV29-1 to TRBJ2-4; TRBD2 agrees at 8 bases. Sequenced: blood. The CDR3 spells CSVVSGGKNIQYF. The CDR3 coding sequence is TGCAGCGTTGTCAGCGGGGGTAAAAACATTCAGTACTTC. Full variable domain (remainder filled in from reference TRBV29-1 and TRBJ2-4): SAVISQKPSRDICQRGTSLTIQCQVDSQVTMMFWYRQQPGQSLTLIATANQGSEATYESGFVIDKFPISRPNLTFSTLTVSNMSPEDSSIYLCSVVSGGKNIQYFGAGTRLSVL.